The 30 T cell receptor beta chains below come from one sample, sequenced in a study of CD8 T cells in ankylosing spondylitis. Each CDR3 protein gets one entry after TCRdb re-called the 5' RACE reads with MiXCR. Here the sample spans roughly 90,000 distinct CDR3 sequences, roughly 8.3% being singletons. Sequenced material: blood, either unsorted or a sorted T cell fraction (not recorded which). Receptors originate from a male donor with ankylosing spondylitis or in good health (not recorded which).

This clonotype was recorded many times. The CDR3 DNA reads as TGTGCCAGCTCCGGGACAGGGGGCGCCGGTGAAAAACTGTTTTTT. Translated, it gives CASSGTGGAGEKLFF. V usage is TRBV18 and J usage is TRBJ1-4; 12 positions match TRBD1. Germline CDR1 is KGHSH and CDR2 is LQKENI. V lost 6 bases to trimming and J lost 7 bases; unmatched junction nucleotides: 6. The CDR3 spans 15 residues.

This clonotype was observed at least ten times. The CDR3 nucleotides are TGTGCCAGCAGTTTAACAGCCTATGCACCCCTCCACTTT. Residues: CASSLTAYAPLHF. The chain uses TRBV27 and TRBJ1-6; no clear D gene. This CDR3 is 13 amino acids long. Deletions cut 2 bases from V and 11 bases from J, with 10 bases between. Germline V gives CDR1 MNHEY, CDR2 SMNVEV (reference sequence).

This clonotype was seen many times. The chain is built from TRBV20-1 and TRBJ2-7, with 11 bases aligning to TRBD2. This CDR3 region has 15 residues. Germline V gives CDR1 DFQATT, CDR2 SNEGSKA (reference sequence). Trimming cost V 6 bases and J 4 bases; bases outside gene matches: 11. The CDR3 here is CSAHPGTSGPYEQYF. CDR3 bases: TGCAGTGCCCATCCCGGGACTAGCGGTCCTTACGAGCAGTACTTC.

This clonotype was seen ten or more times. The chain is built from TRBV3-1 and TRBJ2-3; 9 positions agree with TRBD1. Losses at the gene ends were 4 bases for V and 1 base for J; bases not matched to a gene: 9. The CDR3 sequence is 17 residues long. From germline, CDR1 is LGHDT and CDR2 YNNKEL (reference sequence). The CDR3 reads CASSRPKGTGRTDTQYF. The CDR3 bases are TGTGCCAGCAGCCGCCCTAAAGGGACAGGGCGCACAGATACGCAGTATTTT.

This clonotype was found many times. The chain joins TRBV18 to TRBJ2-1, with 7 nucleotides matching TRBD1. V was clipped by 2 bases and J by 4 bases; unmatched bases: 8. The CDR3 covers 16 residues. CDR1 is KGHSH, CDR2 LQKENI, per germline. CDR3 DNA sequence: TGTGCCAGCTCACCATGGGTGACAGGGTTATACAATGAGCAGTTCTTC. Amino acids: CASSPWVTGLYNEQFF.

The chain links TRBV12-3 or TRBV12-4 to TRBJ2-6, with no clear D. CDR3 length: 14 residues. V lost 6 bases and J 0 bases, leaving 6 bases between the germline ends. The CDR3 sequence: CASSRTSGANVLTF. CDR3 nucleotides: TGTGCCAGCAGCCGTACCTCTGGGGCCAACGTCCTGACTTTC.

Concerning this clonotype itself: A single base separates this from a much larger clone, so it may be a read error. This chain uses TRBV7-6 with TRBJ2-7, with D perhaps TRBD2 (5 bases). Trimming removed 0 bases at V and 0 bases at J, with 9 bases between. The length of the CDR3 is 15 residues. Germline assignment: CDR1 SGHVS and CDR2 FNYEAQ. In nucleotides, the CDR3 is TGTGCCAGCAGCTTAGCGGAGGCATACTCCTACGAGCAGTACTTC. Amino acid sequence: CASSLAEAYSYEQYF.

The genes are TRBV2 and TRBJ1-2, with 7 bases lining up with TRBD1. The V gene's germline CDR1 is SNHLY and CDR2 FYNNEI. The CDR3 has 12 residues. V dropped 6 bases and J dropped 10; count of bases not matched to a gene: 8. Written as DNA, the CDR3 is TGTGCCAGCAGCCCACAGGGGAGACTCTACACCTTC. Amino acids: CASSPQGRLYTF. The variable domain in full, with the rest retrieved from reference TRBV2 and TRBJ1-2, is EPEVTQTPSHQVTQMGQEVILRCVPISNHLYFYWYRQILGQKVEFLVSFYNNEISEKSEIFDDQFSVERPDGSNFTLKIRSTKLEDSAMYFCASSPQGRLYTFGSGTRLTVV.

This clonotype was seen repeatedly, ten times or more. V is TRBV10-2 and J is TRBJ2-1; a weak D match, TRBD2 (5 bases). Germline CDR1 WSHSY, CDR2 SAAADI. The CDR3 is 12 residues long. Trimming removed 4 bases at V and 9 bases at J, with 10 bases between. CDR3 coding DNA: TGCGCCAGCAGTGGGAGGAGTGGTGAGCAGTTCTTC. Translation: CASSGRSGEQFF.

In this sample, this clonotype turned up many times. The DNA for the CDR3 is TGTGCCAGCAGCCAAGATCGGGGGGGCGAGACCCAGTACTTC. Its protein is CASSQDRGGETQYF. V gene TRBV4-2 combines with J gene TRBJ2-5, with 8 bases fitting TRBD2. CDR1 and CDR2 from the germline V gene are LGHNA and YNFKEQ. The V segment lost 0 bases and the J segment 5 bases; nucleotides outside the gene matches: 2. This CDR3 region has 14 residues.

This clonotype turned up a few times. This CDR3 is CASSLSDRGYNEQFF. The DNA of the CDR3 is TGCGCCAGCAGCCTCTCGGACAGGGGCTACAATGAGCAGTTCTTC. The J gene is TRBJ2-1, the V gene TRBV4-3; 9 bases are shared with TRBD1. Germline CDR1 is LGHNA and CDR2 is YSLEER. The V segment lost 4 bases and the J segment 3 bases; nucleotides outside the gene matches: 4. CDR3 size: 15 residues.

Worth noting for this clonotype: A read error may explain this, as a much larger clone is one base away. V usage is TRBV7-2 and J usage is TRBJ2-3; 7 bases agree with TRBD2. Germline V CDR1 and CDR2: SGHTA, FQGNSA. CDR3 length: 15 amino acids. CDR3 amino acids: CVSSLSGTSTDTQYF. CDR3 coding DNA: TGTGTCAGCAGCTTAAGCGGGACTAGCACAGATACGCAGTATTTT.

Many counts were recorded for this clonotype. J is TRBJ1-1 and V is TRBV20-1; 7 bases line up with TRBD1. CDR1 and CDR2 (germline): DFQATT, SNEGSKA (reference sequence). This CDR3 spans 12 amino acids. V shed 1 base, J shed 10 bases, and the junction held 6 bases outside the gene matches. The CDR3 sequence: CSARAGGRSAFF. The CDR3 nucleotides are TGCAGTGCTAGAGCAGGGGGACGGTCAGCTTTCTTT.

This clonotype has at least ten counts. The J gene is TRBJ1-2, the V gene TRBV20-1; no firm D call. Per germline, CDR1 DFQATT and CDR2 SNEGSKA (reference sequence). The CDR3 spans 13 residues. V was shortened by 3 bases and J by 4 bases, with 12 bases between the two germline ends. The CDR3 DNA follows: TGCAGTGCTAGCACCGGACGGACCTATGGCTACACCTTC. Translation gives CSASTGRTYGYTF.

This clonotype occurred many times. The J gene is TRBJ2-7, the V gene TRBV7-8; 8 bases line up with TRBD1. The CDR3 totals 14 residues. V lost 1 base, J lost 5 bases, and 4 bases stayed unmatched. The germline V gene encodes CDR1 SGHVS and CDR2 FQNEAQ. CDR3 protein: CASSLGQGIHEQYF. CDR3 DNA sequence: TGTGCCAGCAGCTTAGGACAGGGGATTCACGAGCAGTACTTC.

Comment on this clonotype: A much larger clone differs from this one at a single base, so this may be a read error. The chain joins TRBV5-1 to TRBJ2-7; D may be TRBD1 (6 bases). CDR3 length: 16 amino acids. The germline V gene encodes CDR1 SGHRS and CDR2 YFSETQ. The CDR3 region is CTSSLGARLGSYEQYF. As DNA, the CDR3 is TGCACCAGCAGCTTGGGGGCAAGGCTGGGAAGCTACGAGCAGTACTTC. Complete variable domain (other parts from reference TRBV5-1 and TRBJ2-7): KAGVTQTPRYLIKTRGQQVTLSCSPISGHRSVSWYQQTPGQGLQFLFEYFSETQRNKGNFPGRFSGRQFSNSRSEMNVSTLELGDSALYLCTSSLGARLGSYEQYFGPGTRLTVT.

This clonotype was observed many times. The chain has TRBV4-2 and TRBJ2-7; 8 bases map to TRBD1. V lost 4 bases to trimming and J lost 0 bases; unmatched junction nucleotides: 2. The CDR3 length is 14 residues. Per the germline V gene, CDR1 is LGHNA and CDR2 is YNFKEQ. Here the CDR3 reads CASSRGQGSYEQYF. As DNA, the CDR3 is TGTGCCAGCAGCCGAGGACAGGGCTCCTACGAGCAGTACTTC.

Of note for this clonotype: A much larger clone lies one base from this, so it may be a read error. The chain uses TRBV7-9 and TRBJ1-1; 9 nucleotides align to TRBD1. The CDR3 covers 13 residues. CDR1 SEHNR and CDR2 FQNEAQ come from the germline V gene (reference sequence). V trimming: 8 bases; J trimming: 4 bases; junction bases outside the gene matches: 5. In DNA, the CDR3 is TGTGCCAGCTCTCCGACAGGGGGCACTGAAGCTTTCTTT. This gives the protein CASSPTGGTEAFF.

This clonotype was observed many times. The chain carries TRBV20-1 and TRBJ2-1; D might be TRBD1 (5 bases). There are 15 residues in the CDR3. V shed 6 bases and J shed 0 bases, with 15 bases lying between them. In germline, CDR1 is DFQATT, CDR2 SNEGSKA (reference sequence). The CDR3 loop reads CSAMNRHLSYNEQFF. The CDR3 nucleotides are TGCAGTGCCATGAACAGGCACCTCTCCTACAATGAGCAGTTCTTC.

This clonotype was counted ten times or more. The chain is built from TRBV29-1 and TRBJ2-3; D remains ambiguous. CDR3 size: 13 residues. Germline CDR1 reads SQVTM; CDR2 reads ANQGSEA. V was shortened by 4 bases and J by 2 bases, with 10 bases between the two germline ends. This chain's CDR3 is CSVVHGDTDTQYF. CDR3 bases: TGCAGCGTTGTACACGGAGACACAGATACGCAGTATTTT.

This clonotype has at least ten counts. CDR3 amino acids: CASSLGTAYGYTF. CDR3 coding DNA: TGTGCCAGCAGCTTAGGGACAGCCTATGGCTACACCTTC. The J gene is TRBJ1-2, the V gene TRBV7-2, with D possibly matching TRBD1 (6 bases). V was shortened by 1 base and J by 4 bases, with 7 bases between the two germline ends. Germline V lookup: CDR1 SGHTA, CDR2 FQGNSA. This CDR3 is built from 13 residues.

The J gene is TRBJ1-5, the V gene TRBV11-1; D is undetermined. Germline lookup yields CDR1 SGHAT and CDR2 FQDESV (reference sequence). V lost 1 base and J lost 0, with 16 bases in between. The length of the CDR3 is 18 residues. CDR3 amino acids: CASSLVTAGLYSNQPQHF. The CDR3 DNA reads TGTGCCAGCAGCTTAGTTACGGCAGGATTGTATAGCAATCAGCCCCAGCATTTT.

This clonotype appeared many times. The V call is TRBV29-1, the J call TRBJ2-1; 8 bases are shared with TRBD2. CDR1 is SQVTM, CDR2 ANQGSEA, per germline. CDR3 length equals 13 residues. Trimming took 4 bases from V and 4 from J; bases not matched to a gene: 3. CDR3 sequence (DNA): TGCAGCGTTGTCGCGGGGGGATACAATGAGCAGTTCTTC. Protein product: CSVVAGGYNEQFF.

This clonotype was seen at least ten times. The J gene is TRBJ1-4, the V gene TRBV25-1, with D unclear. The CDR3 runs to 15 residues. CDR1 and CDR2 (germline): MGHDK, SYGVNS. V was trimmed by 1 base and J by 8 bases, leaving 14 bases between them. The CDR3 DNA reads as TGTGCCAGCAGTGAATTCACGGAAATTGGAGAAAAACTGTTTTTT. It is translated as CASSEFTEIGEKLFF.

Comment on this clonotype: A much larger clone is a single base away; this may be a read error. This chain joins TRBV4-1 and TRBJ1-6; D may be TRBD1 (5 bases). Trimming pared 7 bases from V and 7 bases from J, leaving 20 bases between. Germline assignment: CDR1 MGHRA and CDR2 YSYEKL. The CDR3 sequence is 16 residues long. Here the CDR3 DNA reads TGCGCCAGCAACCCGTCGGCCGGGGGTGCGAATTCACCCCTCCACTTT. Protein product: CASNPSAGGANSPLHF.

This clonotype was counted at least ten times. A read error may produce the germline difference seen at one junction end. The chain uses TRBV5-1 and TRBJ1-1; D perhaps matches TRBD1 (6 bases). The CDR3 has 13 residues. From germline, CDR1 is SGHRS and CDR2 YFSETQ. This CDR3 reads CASSLAGATEAFF. DNA for the CDR3: TGCGCCAGCAGCTTGGCGGGGGCCACTGAAGCTTTTTTT.

The table lists this clonotype with many counts. This CDR3 is CASSFRLGRAGELFF. CDR3 coding DNA: TGTGCCAGCAGTTTTCGCCTAGGTCGGGCCGGGGAGCTGTTTTTT. The rearrangement links TRBV27 to TRBJ2-2; no firm D call. The CDR3 is 15 residues long. Trimming cost V 3 bases and J 6 bases, with 14 bases left between them. Germline CDR1 reads MNHEY; CDR2 reads SMNVEV (reference sequence).

This clonotype was detected many times. V is TRBV3-1 and J is TRBJ2-3, with unresolved D. V shed 0 bases and J shed 3 bases, with 4 bases lying between them. Germline V gives CDR1 LGHDT, CDR2 YNNKEL (reference sequence). This CDR3 spans 13 amino acids. CDR3 coding DNA: TGTGCCAGCAGCCAAGAATGGACAGATACGCAGTATTTT. It encodes CASSQEWTDTQYF.

This clonotype was seen repeatedly, ten times or more. The genes are TRBV7-2 and TRBJ1-5, with D perhaps TRBD1 (6 bases). Germline assignment: CDR1 SGHTA and CDR2 FQGNSA. The CDR3 spans 15 residues. V dropped 0 bases and J dropped 7 bases, with 13 bases sitting between them. CDR3 in amino acids: CASSLAPGARQPQHF. CDR3 nucleotides: TGTGCCAGCAGCTTAGCTCCGGGGGCCCGACAGCCCCAGCATTTT.

The sample holds many counts of this clonotype. The chain couples TRBV11-2 to TRBJ1-1; TRBD1 matches at 8 bases. V shed 8 bases, J shed 6 bases, and the junction held 11 bases outside the gene matches. The CDR3 is 14 residues long. CDR1 and CDR2 from the germline V gene are SGHAT and FQNNGV. The CDR3 reads CASPSQGAVAEAFF. In nucleotides, the CDR3 is TGTGCCAGCCCCTCGCAGGGGGCAGTGGCTGAAGCTTTCTTT.